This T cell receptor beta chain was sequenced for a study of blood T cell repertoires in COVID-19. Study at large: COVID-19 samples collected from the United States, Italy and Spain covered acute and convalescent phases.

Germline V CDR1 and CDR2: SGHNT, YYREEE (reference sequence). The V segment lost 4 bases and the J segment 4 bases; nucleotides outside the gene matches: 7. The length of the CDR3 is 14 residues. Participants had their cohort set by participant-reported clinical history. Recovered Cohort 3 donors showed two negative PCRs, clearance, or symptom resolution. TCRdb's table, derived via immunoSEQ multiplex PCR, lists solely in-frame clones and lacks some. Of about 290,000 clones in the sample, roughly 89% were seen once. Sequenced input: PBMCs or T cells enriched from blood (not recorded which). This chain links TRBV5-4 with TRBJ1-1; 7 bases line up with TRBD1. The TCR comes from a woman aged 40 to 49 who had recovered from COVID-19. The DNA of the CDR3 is TGTGCCAGCAGCGGTAAAGGGGGCATCACTGAAGCTTTCTTT. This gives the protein CASSGKGGITEAFF. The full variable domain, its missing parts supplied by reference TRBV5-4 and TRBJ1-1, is ETGVTQSPTHLIKTRGQQVTLRCSSQSGHNTVSWYQQALGQGPQFIFQYYREEENGRGNFPPRFSGLQFPNYSSELNVNALELDDSALYLCASSGKGGITEAFFGQGTRLTVV.